Below are 17 T cell receptor beta chains sequenced from a single sample in a study of human T cells and chemical hapten exposure. Regarding time point: pre-sensitization, week 0. As for treatment: therapeutic diphenylcyclopropenone sensitization with weekly scalp DPC. A single record per CDR3 protein comes from TCRdb applying MiXCR to the RACE reads. Of 99,000 or so distinct CDR3 sequences in the sample, 11% were seen once. Sequencing used whole blood, obtained in connection with sensitization to the hapten diphenylcyclopropenone (DPC). The receptors come from a woman aged 60-75 years with alopecia areata. Some clones in this sample may be carry-over from other donors' samples.

This clonotype was seen repeatedly, ten times or more. This rearrangement joins TRBV2 to TRBJ2-3; D may be TRBD1 (5 bases). The CDR3 runs to 14 residues. In germline, CDR1 is SNHLY, CDR2 FYNNEI. The ends were cut back, 2 bases at V and 3 bases at J, with 9 bases in the middle. In DNA form, the CDR3 reads TGTGCCAGCAGTGAATTCCAGGGAACAGATACGCAGTATTTT. Its translation: CASSEFQGTDTQYF.

There are many counts of this clonotype. V is TRBV5-1 and J is TRBJ1-1, with D perhaps TRBD1 (5 bases). The CDR3 covers 15 residues. Trimming shortened V by 0 bases and J by 1 base, and 10 bases separated the two germline ends. CDR1 is SGHRS, CDR2 YFSETQ, per germline. The DNA for the CDR3 is TGCGCCAGCAGCTTGGTCTCCAGGGCGAACACTGAAGCTTTCTTT. Translated: CASSLVSRANTEAFF.

This clonotype was observed a few times. The genes are TRBV5-1 and TRBJ2-5; D remains ambiguous. The germline V gene has CDR1 SGHRS and CDR2 YFSETQ. The germline V and J ends were trimmed by 4 bases and 2 bases, with 18 bases remaining between them. The CDR3 length is 16 residues. The CDR3 DNA reads TGCGCCAGCAGCCCCACTGGACGGCCAGTACAAGAGACCCAGTACTTC. Amino acid sequence: CASSPTGRPVQETQYF. Filled out from reference TRBV5-1 and TRBJ2-5, the complete variable domain reads KAGVTQTPRYLIKTRGQQVTLSCSPISGHRSVSWYQQTPGQGLQFLFEYFSETQRNKGNFPGRFSGRQFSNSRSEMNVSTLELGDSALYLCASSPTGRPVQETQYFGPGTRLLVL.

This clonotype was seen at least ten times. The CDR3 spells CASRVLTGTYLSGANVLTF. The CDR3 DNA follows: TGTGCCAGCAGGGTACTGACAGGGACGTACCTCTCTGGGGCCAACGTCCTGACTTTC. The V and J genes are TRBV12-3 or TRBV12-4 and TRBJ2-6, with 7 positions matching TRBD1. This CDR3 has 19 amino acids. J gave up 0 bases and V 6 bases, and 14 bases lay outside the gene matches.

The sample holds many counts of this clonotype. This sequence joins TRBV5-6 and TRBJ2-5; 9 bases map to TRBD1. The junction had 13 bases not matched to a gene; V was cut back by 4 bases and J by 6 bases. Per the germline V gene, CDR1 is SGHDT and CDR2 is YYEEEE. The CDR3 is made up of 16 amino acids. The CDR3 DNA reads as TGTGCCAGCAGCCGTGACGGGACAGGGTCCGGGAAGACCCAGTACTTC. Its translation is CASSRDGTGSGKTQYF.

This clonotype was seen ten or more times. The chain employs TRBV12-3 or TRBV12-4 and TRBJ2-1, with 7 bases aligning to TRBD1. CDR3 length equals 12 residues. V dropped 5 bases and J dropped 9; count of bases not matched to a gene: 4. CDR3 amino acids: CASSITGVEQFF. The DNA for the CDR3 is TGTGCCAGCAGTATAACAGGGGTTGAGCAGTTCTTC.

This clonotype was detected many times. The rearrangement links TRBV20-1 to TRBJ2-1; 11 nucleotides align to TRBD2. This CDR3 has 16 residues. In germline, CDR1 is DFQATT, CDR2 SNEGSKA (reference sequence). With 0 bases clipped from V and 11 bases from J, the junction kept 12 bases outside the gene matches. In DNA, the CDR3 is TGCAGTGCTAGAGATAGGAGTAGCGGGGGGGCGCGGAAGCAGTTCTTC. Translating it yields CSARDRSSGGARKQFF.

This clonotype was seen ten or more times. V is TRBV7-6 and J is TRBJ1-1; D remains ambiguous. Trimming pared 5 bases from V and 4 bases from J, leaving 14 bases between. Per germline, CDR1 SGHVS and CDR2 FNYEAQ. This CDR3 comprises 14 residues. CDR3 coding DNA: TGTGCCAGCAGCCCCCTACCTTCGGGCACTGAAGCTTTCTTT. It specifies CASSPLPSGTEAFF.

This clonotype was seen repeatedly, ten times or more. The chain has TRBV6-5 and TRBJ2-1, with 12 bases identical to TRBD1. Trimming removed 6 bases from V and 7 bases from J; junction bases left unmatched: 7. The CDR3 runs 15 residues. Germline V CDR1 and CDR2: MNHEY, SVGAGI. The CDR3 sequence: CASRRDRGLVNEQFF. CDR3 DNA: TGTGCCAGCAGGAGGGACAGGGGGCTAGTGAATGAGCAGTTCTTC.

This clonotype was detected once. The V call is TRBV30, the J call TRBJ2-3, with 9 bases aligning to TRBD2. Germline CDR1 reads GTSNPN; CDR2 reads SVGIG (reference sequence). The length of the CDR3 is 13 residues. V was pared by 7 bases and J by 4 bases, with 6 bases of the junction left unmatched. The chain's CDR3 is CASEVAGADTQYF. The CDR3 DNA is TGTGCCTCGGAGGTAGCGGGGGCAGATACGCAGTATTTT.

This clonotype was counted ten times or more. This rearrangement joins TRBV6-4 to TRBJ1-2; TRBD1 matches at 9 bases. The V gene end was trimmed by 7 bases and the J gene end by 6 bases; junction bases not matched to a gene: 9. Germline CDR1 MRHNA, CDR2 SNTAGT. The CDR3 runs 14 residues. The DNA of the CDR3 is TGTGCCAGCAAATCGGAGGGACAGGGCCATGGCTACACCTTC. Translating gives CASKSEGQGHGYTF.

The gene calls are TRBV5-5 and TRBJ2-6; the D is unclear. Looked up from germline, CDR1 is SGHKS and CDR2 is YYEKEE (reference sequence). The length of the CDR3 is 13 residues. Trimming stripped 6 bases from V and 8 bases from J, with 12 bases between. CDR3 nucleotide sequence: TGTGCCAGCACAGTTCTACGTACCAACGTCCTGACTTTC. It translates to CASTVLRTNVLTF.

Many counts were recorded for this clonotype. The chain combines TRBV5-6 with TRBJ2-7; the D gene is possibly TRBD2 (6 bases). V lost 3 bases, J lost 8 bases, and 15 bases lay in between. CDR1 is SGHDT and CDR2 is YYEEEE in the germline V gene. The CDR3 spans 13 residues. The CDR3 here is CASSSGPGDKQYF. DNA of the CDR3: TGTGCCAGCAGCTCGGGCCCGGGAGACAAGCAGTACTTC.

A few counts support this clonotype. This chain joins TRBV6-5 and TRBJ2-7; D unclear. Germline CDR1 MNHEY, CDR2 SVGAGI. The CDR3 covers 17 residues. Trimming shortened V by 0 bases and J by 1 base, and 16 bases separated the two germline ends. CDR3 region: CASSYSLSWTESYEQYF. CDR3 DNA sequence: TGTGCCAGCAGTTACTCGCTAAGTTGGACGGAGTCCTACGAGCAGTACTTC.

This clonotype has a handful of counts. The V and J genes are TRBV30 and TRBJ1-1; tentative D call: TRBD1 (5 bases). This CDR3 has 15 amino acids. V was trimmed by 2 bases and J by 4 bases, leaving 17 bases between them. Germline values: CDR1 GTSNPN, CDR2 SVGIG (reference sequence). CDR3 in amino acids: CAWSPSQAASTEAFF. CDR3 DNA sequence: TGTGCCTGGAGTCCATCACAGGCCGCAAGCACTGAAGCTTTCTTT.

The table lists this clonotype with many counts. The V call is TRBV12-3 or TRBV12-4, the J call TRBJ1-5; the match to TRBD1 covers 7 bases. The CDR3 totals 15 residues. After removal of 1 base from V and 5 bases from J, the junction contained 5 bases not matched to a gene. CDR3 in DNA: TGTGCCAGCAGTTTAGTAGGGGGCGGGGATCAGCCCCAGCATTTT. Translation gives CASSLVGGGDQPQHF.

This clonotype was seen only a few times. This rearrangement joins TRBV5-6 to TRBJ2-3; the match to TRBD2 covers 12 bases. Germline loops: CDR1 SGHDT, CDR2 YYEEEE. This CDR3 is built from 16 residues. V lost 0 bases and J lost 3; bases outside the gene matches: 2. The CDR3: CASSLVGTSGTDTQYF. Written as DNA, the CDR3 is TGTGCCAGCAGCTTGGTGGGGACTAGCGGGACAGATACGCAGTATTTT.